The entry that follows covers one T cell receptor (beta chain) sequence. The data are from a study of blood T cell repertoires in COVID-19. Study as a whole: Spain, Italy and the United States supplied samples that represented acute and convalescent COVID-19. T cells, B-cell-depleted T cells, or PBMCs provided the cDNA or gDNA that served as material.

Trimming cost V 0 bases and J 7 bases, with 9 bases left between them. The CDR3 is 12 residues long. The germline V gene encodes CDR1 SQVTM and CDR2 ANQGSEA. As originally analysed: Reference gene primer amplification gave nucleated cell count estimates. The assay was immunoSEQ multiplex PCR, and TCRdb's table has in-frame clones only and misses some. V and J calls and clone size are given by that table; D and trimming were obtained from the DNA. Of around 42,000 clones listed, around four fifths were seen once; the top ten hold about 40%. The sequence came from a man older than 75 with active or convalescent COVID-19. Sequenced material: peripheral blood. The chain uses TRBV29-1 and TRBJ2-5; D not resolved. The CDR3 sequence is CSVEDRSGTQYF. CDR3 DNA: TGCAGCGTTGAAGATCGATCGGGGACCCAGTACTTC.